The sequence of this T cell receptor (beta chain) was determined in a study of T cell changes during pregnancy in multiple sclerosis. CDR1 is SGHTS, CDR2 YDEGEE, per germline. The CDR3 consists of 13 residues. Deletions cut 5 bases from V and 5 bases from J, with 11 bases between. The protocol was immunoSEQ multiplex PCR, while the TCRdb copy is restricted to in-frame clones and leaves out a portion. The table lists 40,000 to 55,000 clones, around 93% of them singletons. The chain couples TRBV5-8 to TRBJ1-5, with unresolved D. The source of this sequence is a female donor with multiple sclerosis, enrolled in a pregnancy study. This specimen was CD8+ T cells from peripheral blood mononuclear cells, taken in the first trimester of pregnancy. The CDR3 sequence: CASRTFSDQPQHF. The CDR3 bases are TGTGCCAGCAGGACTTTTTCGGATCAGCCCCAGCATTTT.